This is a list of T cell receptor beta chains from one sample in a study of T cells in Graves' hyperthyroidism and ophthalmopathy. A single record per CDR3 protein comes from TCRdb applying MiXCR to the multiplex PCR reads. This sample has about 720,000 distinct CDR3 sequences, with around 15% found just once. Sequencing was carried out using blood. The receptors stem from a man between 18 and 29 years old with Graves' hyperthyroidism. The CDR3 runs from the conserved cysteine through the conserved F or W. D genes are given only for firm matches. Only some rows state a clone size, as once, few, many or a class for expanded clones.

V gene	clone size	J gene	D gene	CDR3 DNA	CDR3 protein
TRBV4-1	many	TRBJ2-1	TRBD1	TGCGCCAGCAGCCAACTGACAGGGGTCAATGAGCAGTTCTTC	CASSQLTGVNEQFF
TRBV7-2	few	TRBJ2-1	NA	TGTGCCAGCAGCTTAGAGGCGGGGTCATCGAATGAGCAGTTCTTC	CASSLEAGSSNEQFF
TRBV12-3/TRBV12-4	few	TRBJ2-5	TRBD2	TGTGCCAGCAGTCCGCGAGGTAGCGGGAGATCAGAGACCCAGTACTTC	CASSPRGSGRSETQYF
TRBV2	many	TRBJ2-1	TRBD2	TGTGCCAGCAGTGAAGCGCTAGCGGGAGAAATATCCTACAATGAGCAGTTCTTC	CASSEALAGEISYNEQFF
TRBV6-2/TRBV6-3	NA	TRBJ1-2	NA	TGTGCCAGCAGTTACTCCTCCCGGGGAGCAAATGGCTACACCTTC	CASSYSSRGANGYTF
TRBV7-8	many	TRBJ2-5	TRBD2	TGTGCCAGCAGCCAACGGGCTAGCGGGAGTACAGAGACCCAGTACTTC	CASSQRASGSTETQYF
TRBV29-1	NA	TRBJ1-2	TRBD1	TGCAGCGTTAGGACAGGGGCTAACTATGGCTACACCTTC	CSVRTGANYGYTF
TRBV7-2	few	TRBJ2-1	TRBD2	TGTGCCAGCAGCTTGGTGAGCGGGAGGGCCCGAAATGAGCAGTTCTTC	CASSLVSGRARNEQFF
TRBV12-3/TRBV12-4	many	TRBJ2-5	TRBD2	TGTGCCAGCAGTGAGGGACTAGCGGCCCAAGAGACCCAGTACTTC	CASSEGLAAQETQYF
TRBV18	few	TRBJ2-3	TRBD2	TGTGCCAGCTCTCCGGCTAGCGGATACACAGATACGCAGTATTTT	CASSPASGYTDTQYF
TRBV3-1	NA	TRBJ2-5	NA	TGTGCCAGCAGCCAAGATAGGAGCGAGACCCAGTACTTC	CASSQDRSETQYF
TRBV6-1	few	TRBJ2-1	TRBD2	TGTGCCAGCAGCATAGAGCGGGAAGACCAGTTCTTC	CASSIEREDQFF
TRBV5-1	NA	TRBJ2-1	TRBD2	TGCGCCAGCAGCTTGGGAGCGGGAGGGCCAGCTGAGCAGTTCTTC	CASSLGAGGPAEQFF
TRBV12-3/TRBV12-4	NA	TRBJ1-1	NA	TGTGCCAGCTTGATTGGGAACACTGAAGCTTTCTTT	CASLIGNTEAFF